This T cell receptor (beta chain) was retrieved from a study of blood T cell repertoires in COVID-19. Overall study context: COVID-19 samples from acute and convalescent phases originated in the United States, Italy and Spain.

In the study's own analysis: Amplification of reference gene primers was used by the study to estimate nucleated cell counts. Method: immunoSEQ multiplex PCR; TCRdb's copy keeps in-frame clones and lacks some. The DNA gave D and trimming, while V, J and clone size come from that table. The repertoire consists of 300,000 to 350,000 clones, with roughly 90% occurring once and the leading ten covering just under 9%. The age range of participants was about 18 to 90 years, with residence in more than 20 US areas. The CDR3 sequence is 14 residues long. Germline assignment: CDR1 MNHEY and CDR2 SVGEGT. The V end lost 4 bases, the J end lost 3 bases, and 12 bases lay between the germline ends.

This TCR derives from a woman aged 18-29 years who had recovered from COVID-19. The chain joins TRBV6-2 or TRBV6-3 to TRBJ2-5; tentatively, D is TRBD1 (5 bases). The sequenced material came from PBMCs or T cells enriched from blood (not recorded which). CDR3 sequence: CASSLDNLEETQYF. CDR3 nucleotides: TGTGCCAGCAGTTTGGACAATTTAGAAGAGACCCAGTACTTC.